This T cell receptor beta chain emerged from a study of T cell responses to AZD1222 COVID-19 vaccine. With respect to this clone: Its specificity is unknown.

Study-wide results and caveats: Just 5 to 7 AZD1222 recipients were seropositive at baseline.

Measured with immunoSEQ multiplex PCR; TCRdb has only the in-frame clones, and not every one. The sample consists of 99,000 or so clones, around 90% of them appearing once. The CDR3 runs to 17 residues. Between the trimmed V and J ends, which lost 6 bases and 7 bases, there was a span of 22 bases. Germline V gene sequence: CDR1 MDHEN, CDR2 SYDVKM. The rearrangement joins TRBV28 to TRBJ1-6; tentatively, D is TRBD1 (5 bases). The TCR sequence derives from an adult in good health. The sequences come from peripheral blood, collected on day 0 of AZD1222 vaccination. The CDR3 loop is CASSSLGVGGFNSPLHF. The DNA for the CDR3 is TGTGCCAGCAGCTCGCTTGGGGTTGGGGGATTCAATTCACCCCTCCACTTT.